This T cell receptor beta chain was recorded in a study of CD8 T cells in ankylosing spondylitis. General study findings and limits: In ankylosing spondylitis patients, matched synovial fluid reportedly showed significant enrichment of disease-linked clones. Ankylosing spondylitis blood appeared to be characterized by a TCR beta motif of about eight highly homologous variants.

This clonotype was observed many times. What it binds is not known. The junction had 8 bases not matched to a gene; V was cut back by 4 bases and J by 6 bases. Germline lookup yields CDR1 SGHTA and CDR2 FQGNSA. The CDR3 has 14 residues. With molecular barcodes, quantitative 5'-RACE was used to make the TCR beta libraries. TCRdb called the 5' RACE reads again in MiXCR, with one record for every CDR3 protein. There are 450,000 to 550,000 distinct CDR3 sequences in the sample; about 5.4% occur only once, and 3.5% lies in the top ten. The chain employs TRBV7-2 and TRBJ2-7; 8 bases line up with TRBD2. The sequenced sample consisted of blood, either unsorted or a sorted T cell fraction (not recorded which). This TCR came from a male donor with ankylosing spondylitis. The CDR3 nucleotides read TGTGCCAGCAGCTCCCGACTAGCGATGGTCGAGCAGTACTTC. Translated, it gives CASSSRLAMVEQYF.